A selection of T cell receptor beta chains follows, all from one sample in a study of TIL therapy for anti-PD-1-resistant metastatic lung cancer. Sequenced by immunoSEQ multiplex PCR; TCRdb stores in-frame clones only, minus some. Found here are tens of thousands of clones, over 75% of them singletons; the top ten hold 2.5% to 3%. Sequences were derived from blood, sampled at baseline. The receptors were gathered from a person between 25 and 80 years old with non-small cell lung cancer. CDR3s include the opening cysteine and the closing phenylalanine or tryptophan. The order of the fields is V gene, J gene, D gene, clone size, CDR3 protein, CDR3 DNA. A D gene is named only where the DNA matches it firmly. Some rows mark clone size as missing; the rest say once, few, many or name a class of expanded clone.

TRBV19	TRBJ2-7	NA	NA	CASSINVLEGEQYF	TGTGCCAGTAGTATTAATGTCTTGGAAGGCGAGCAGTACTTC
TRBV27	TRBJ2-2	NA	few	CASSLGQQNTGELFF	TGTGCCAGCAGTTTGGGGCAGCAGAACACCGGGGAGCTGTTTTTT
TRBV4-1	TRBJ2-4	TRBD2	once	CASSQDPSGGAKNIQYF	TGCGCCAGCAGCCAAGATCCTAGCGGGGGGGCCAAAAACATTCAGTACTTC
TRBV27	TRBJ2-1	NA	once	CASSLSFQYNEQFF	TGTGCCAGCAGTTTATCGTTCCAGTACAATGAGCAGTTCTTC
TRBV7-2	TRBJ2-3	NA	NA	CASSLGTDTQYF	TGTGCCAGCAGCTTGGGGACAGATACGCAGTATTTT
TRBV15	TRBJ2-3	NA	NA	CATSRAGTDTQYF	TGTGCCACCAGCAGAGCAGGGACAGATACGCAGTATTTT
TRBV5-1	TRBJ1-2	NA	few	CASSLTSGVFYGYTF	TGCGCCAGCAGCTTGACCTCGGGGGTCTTCTATGGCTACACCTTC
TRBV13	TRBJ1-5	NA	NA	CASSLPHNQPQHF	TGTGCCAGCAGCTTACCCCACAATCAGCCCCAGCATTTT
TRBV12-2	TRBJ1-5	NA	NA	CASRLPSRGGNNQPQHF	TGTGCAAGTCGCCTCCCCAGTCGGGGCGGGAACAATCAGCCCCAGCATTTT
TRBV30	TRBJ2-3	TRBD2	NA	CAWNPRASGTQYF	TGTGCCTGGAACCCCCGAGCTAGCGGAACGCAGTATTTT
TRBV5-1	TRBJ1-1	TRBD1	NA	CASSFTGGLTEAFF	TGCGCCAGCAGCTTTACAGGGGGCCTTACTGAAGCTTTCTTT
TRBV27	TRBJ2-7	TRBD1	NA	CASSPGQGGIYEQYF	TGTGCCAGCAGTCCGGGACAGGGGGGCATCTACGAGCAGTACTTC
TRBV2	TRBJ2-4	NA	NA	CASSEISTKNIQYF	TGTGCCAGCAGTGAAATAAGTACCAAAAACATTCAGTACTTC
TRBV3-1/TRBV3-2	TRBJ1-1	TRBD1	NA	CASSLVRDSGLNTEAFF	TGTGCCAGCAGTCTCGTCCGGGACAGCGGATTGAACACTGAAGCTTTCTTT
TRBV19	TRBJ2-7	TRBD1	NA	CASSSSGQGFPEQYF	TGTGCCAGTAGTTCCTCGGGACAGGGGTTCCCCGAGCAGTACTTC
TRBV3-1/TRBV3-2	TRBJ1-1	TRBD1	NA	CASSQVFPGQGGTEAFF	TGTGCCAGCAGCCAAGTGTTTCCGGGACAGGGAGGAACTGAAGCTTTCTTT
TRBV13	TRBJ2-3	TRBD1	NA	CASSSWDRDTDTQYF	TGTGCCAGCAGCTCATGGGACAGGGACACAGATACGCAGTATTTT
TRBV7-9	TRBJ1-6	NA	few	CASSLGVGGSPLHF	TGTGCCAGCAGCTTAGGGGTCGGTGGATCACCCCTCCACTTT
TRBV6-1	TRBJ2-4	TRBD2	NA	CASSEAPAGGLRGYF	TGTGCCAGCAGTGAAGCACCAGCGGGAGGCCTTAGGGGGTACTTC
TRBV7-7	TRBJ2-3	NA	NA	CASSLGRGSSTDTQYF	TGTGCCAGCAGCTTAGGTAGGGGATCGAGCACAGATACGCAGTATTTT
TRBV29-1	TRBJ2-7	TRBD1	once	CSVIRDRVHEQYF	TGCAGCGTCATCCGGGACAGGGTCCACGAGCAGTACTTC
TRBV10-3	TRBJ1-2	TRBD1	NA	CAIRATGDYGYTF	TGTGCCATCAGGGCGACAGGGGACTATGGCTACACCTTC
TRBV3-1/TRBV3-2	TRBJ1-2	NA	NA	CASSPLQGIYGYTF	TGTGCCAGCAGCCCTCTCCAGGGGATCTATGGCTACACCTTC
TRBV30	TRBJ2-7	TRBD2	NA	CAWTSGGSSYEQYF	TGTGCCTGGACTAGCGGGGGGAGCTCCTACGAGCAGTACTTC
TRBV6-2/TRBV6-3	TRBJ2-2	NA	NA	CASSYLDYLTGELFF	TGTGCCAGCAGTTACCTTGACTATCTCACCGGGGAGCTGTTTTTT
TRBV2	TRBJ1-5	TRBD1	NA	CASSYRGSNQPQHF	TGTGCCAGTTCATACAGGGGTAGCAATCAGCCCCAGCATTTT
TRBV9	TRBJ2-5	NA	NA	CASSPSPSGRETQYF	TGTGCCAGCAGCCCATCCCCTTCTGGACGGGAGACCCAGTACTTC
TRBV7-9	TRBJ2-5	NA	NA	CASSPLGVADQETQYF	TGTGCCAGCAGCCCCCTCGGGGTAGCGGACCAAGAGACCCAGTACTTC